Listed below are T cell receptor beta chains from one sample, sequenced in a study of T cell responses to AZD1222 COVID-19 vaccine. TCRdb's table, derived via immunoSEQ multiplex PCR, lists solely in-frame clones and lacks some. Among approximately 130,000 clones listed, roughly 88% were seen once. The specimen was peripheral blood, collected 28 days after the second AZD1222 dose. The receptor source for this set is an adult who received the AZD1222 COVID-19 vaccine. Each CDR3 is given without its conserved first and last residue. The D gene is left open where the match is weak. Not all rows give a size; the values are once, few, many and, for expanded clones, a class.

d_call clone_size v_call cdr3_aa
NA NA TRBV2 ASSEGGQNIQY
TRBD1 NA TRBV6-5 ASSYPIGQGGQPQH
NA once TRBV6-2/TRBV6-3 ASSYDGTPSY
NA NA TRBV6-5 ASLWAQETQY
TRBD1 NA TRBV5-1 ASSLGQGYRDEQF
TRBD1 NA TRBV2 ASSYPGQGKYEQY
NA NA TRBV11-3 ASSWTGITEAF
NA few TRBV7-9 ASSLRADYEQY
NA NA TRBV10-3 AISENWDSRYGYT
TRBD2 NA TRBV7-8 ASGSGGVGLQETQY
NA NA TRBV28 ASSNFRELF
NA NA TRBV27 ASSPRDNYGYT
NA NA TRBV7-2 ASTKQSGPDTIY
TRBD1 NA TRBV29-1 SVGQALEWGYT
NA NA TRBV5-4 ASSYGAKIEAF
NA NA TRBV3-1/TRBV3-2 ASSPTEWETQY
NA NA TRBV5-1 ASSWARTNTEAF
TRBD1 NA TRBV11-3 ASSLGQGAGNTIY
TRBD1 few TRBV29-1 SVRQGAYEQY
NA NA TRBV4-2 ASSHPERVQETQY
NA NA TRBV28 ASSLLARMNTEAF
TRBD2 NA TRBV7-9 ASSLGAGGKNEQF
NA NA TRBV27 ASSLKGVSRTQY
NA NA TRBV6-5 ASSYGQSNTEAF
TRBD1 NA TRBV7-2 ASSLTFWDRANTEAF
NA few TRBV19 ASSTQGNTIY
NA few TRBV30 AWTNYNEQF
NA NA TRBV9 ASSVDGGNTIY
NA NA TRBV19 ASSIDPGERQY
NA NA TRBV30 AWSVLLSPPGAPLH
TRBD1 NA TRBV6-5 ASSRDSYQPQH
NA NA TRBV24-1 ATSLGSGNTIY
NA NA TRBV12-3/TRBV12-4 ASNTGANVLT
TRBD2 NA TRBV3-1/TRBV3-2 ASSRGTSEQF
NA NA TRBV28 ASHGLGGGYT
TRBD1 NA TRBV2 ASRSGTGYQPQH
TRBD1 NA TRBV10-3 AIRVDRTNTEAF
TRBD1 NA TRBV6-5 ASSRQGRDSPLH
TRBD1 NA TRBV27 ASSRTGIYEQY
TRBD1 NA TRBV7-3 ASSPGTAYNEQF
TRBD2 NA TRBV5-1 ASSSPPRGGQETQY
NA NA TRBV30 AWSQWGFSNQPQH
NA NA TRBV3-1/TRBV3-2 ASSLTGSANYGYT
TRBD1 NA TRBV18 ASSPAGQGAREQY
NA few TRBV7-2 ASSLGRDYEQY
NA NA TRBV18 ASSPPEGDNEKLF
NA NA TRBV7-6 ASSFSYNSPLH
TRBD2 NA TRBV3-1/TRBV3-2 ASSLAGAKDTQY
NA once TRBV18 ASSPGIDTEAF
NA NA TRBV5-1 ASSLDSTNEKLF
TRBD1 NA TRBV5-5 ASSSGQIYGYT
NA NA TRBV28 ASSLLGGTEAF
TRBD2 NA TRBV5-1 ASSLGGGGAPDTQY
TRBD2 NA TRBV28 ASRRGLARETGELF
NA NA TRBV7-9 ASSLVVVVAF